This T cell receptor (beta chain) was obtained from a study of spatial heterogeneity in lung cancer (dated by TCRdb to the late 2010s). With regard to the full study: Donors were some 67 patients with early-stage, untreated non-small cell lung cancer from the lung TRACERx cohort. Nonsynonymous mutation counts, determined by whole-exome sequencing of tumor tissue, were related to features of the TCR repertoire. In the raw uncorrected reads, each unique combination of TCR and UMI appeared on average more than ten times. More beta-chain than alpha-chain transcripts were consistently detected, likely reflecting higher beta-chain transcript abundance. Follow-up PBMC samples were sequenced whenever available, with a median time to follow-up of approximately two years after resection. Both alpha and beta chains were TCR-sequenced in approximately 200 tumor regions, 64 matched nontumor lung samples and around 54 PBMC samples obtained at surgery. The study quantitatively compared TCR alpha and beta repertoires across multiple tumor regions, matched nontumor lung and blood in non-small cell lung cancer. The paper as a whole reports these results and caveats: Additional single-cell paired TCR alpha and beta sequencing was considered necessary to confirm, at a functional level, the hypothesis that regional TCRs recognize regional mutations. Ubiquitous expanded tumor TCRs showed up in blood more often at tumor resection than at routine follow-up. Only roughly 15 patients were included in the comparisons of baseline and follow-up blood repertoires.

What the time point label conveys for this sample: blood at routine non-recurrence follow-up after resection. Without any cell sorting, TCR sequencing was performed on whole RNA extracted either from tumor and nontumor lung tissue or from cryopreserved PBMC samples. Only patients for whom sufficient RNA was available from at least two tumor regions were selected for TCR sequencing. Preparation of the library involved 5' RACE. Sequencing relied on a NextSeq 500. In the TCR library protocol, a unique molecular identifier was attached to each TCR cDNA molecule so that PCR and sequencing errors could be corrected. In the source study's methods: TCR identification, UMI-based error correction and CDR3 extraction were all carried out with Decombinator tools. Expanded TCRs were defined as those above a frequency of 2 per 1,000, corresponding to the top 1% of the tumor frequency distribution. Rényi diversity was computed with the R vegan package after subsampling each repertoire 100 times to 5,000 TCRs. CDR3 similarity networks were constructed using string-kernel similarity of amino acid triplets, with links drawn between CDR3s whose pairwise similarity was above 0.82. TCRdb applied fastp at Q25 and MiXCR to the public reads, then kept only in-frame beta chains. Identical CDR3 protein sequences are pooled into one entry, listed with their most common genes and DNA. Here the V and J calls rest on TCRdb's processing, not on the authors' analysis. The sample profile shows about 120,000 distinct CDR3 sequences; 12% of them were found once. Together, the top ten hold about 15% of the sample.

Only a few counts were recorded for this clonotype. The target of this receptor is not known. Nothing much larger sits one base from this clone, and base qualities are not available. Cut back by 1 base and 4 bases, the V and J ends lie 9 bases apart. CDR1 and CDR2 are drawn from the germline V gene: KGHDR, SFDVKD. From the cysteine through the phenylalanine, the CDR3 covers 15 amino acids. The retained sequence is limited to the CDR3, 45 bases, with the frame set at the first base. Recombination linked TRBV24-1 to TRBJ2-2; TRBD2 is possibly the D segment (6 matching bases). The sample here was PBMCs, taken at follow-up. This receptor was taken from a male donor with early-stage non-small cell lung cancer. The CDR3 amino acid sequence is: CATSDFRGGTGELFF. The DNA is TGTGCCACCAGTGATTTTCGGGGAGGCACCGGGGAGCTGTTTTTT.